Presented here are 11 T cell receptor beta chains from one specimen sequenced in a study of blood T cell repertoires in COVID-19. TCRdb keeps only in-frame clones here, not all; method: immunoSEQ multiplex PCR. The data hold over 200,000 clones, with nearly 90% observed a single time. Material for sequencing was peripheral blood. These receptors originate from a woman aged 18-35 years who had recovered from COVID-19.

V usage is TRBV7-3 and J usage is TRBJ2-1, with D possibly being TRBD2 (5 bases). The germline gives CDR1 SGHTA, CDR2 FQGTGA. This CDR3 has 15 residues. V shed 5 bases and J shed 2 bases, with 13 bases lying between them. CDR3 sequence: CASSLSLGTYNEQFF. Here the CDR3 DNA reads TGTGCCAGCAGCCTTAGCCTCGGGACCTACAATGAGCAGTTCTTC. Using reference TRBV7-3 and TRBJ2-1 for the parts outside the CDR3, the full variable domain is GAGVSQTPSNKVTEKGKYVELRCDPISGHTALYWYRQSLGQGPEFLIYFQGTGAADDSGLPNDRFFAVRPEGSVSTLKIQRTERGDSAVYLCASSLSLGTYNEQFFGPGTRLTVL.

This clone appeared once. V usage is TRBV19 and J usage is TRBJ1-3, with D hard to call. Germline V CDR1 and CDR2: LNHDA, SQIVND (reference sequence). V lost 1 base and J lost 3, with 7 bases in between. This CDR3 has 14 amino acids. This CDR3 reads CASSIGRHGNTIYF. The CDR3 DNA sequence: TGTGCCAGTAGTATAGGCAGACATGGAAACACCATATATTTT.

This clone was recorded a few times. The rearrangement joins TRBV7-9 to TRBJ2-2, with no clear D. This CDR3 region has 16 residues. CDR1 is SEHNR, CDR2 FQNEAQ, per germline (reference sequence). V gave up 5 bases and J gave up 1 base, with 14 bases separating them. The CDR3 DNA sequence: TGTGCCAGCAGCCCAAACGCGGTTCTGAACACCGGGGAGCTGTTTTTT. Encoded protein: CASSPNAVLNTGELFF.

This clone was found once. The CDR3 loop reads CASRRTGESYGYTF. The CDR3 DNA follows: TGTGCCAGCAGACGGACAGGGGAAAGCTATGGCTACACCTTC. The V call is TRBV6-5, the J call TRBJ1-2; 9 nucleotides line up with TRBD1. The trim removed 6 bases at V and 4 bases at J, leaving 6 bases unmatched. CDR3 length: 14 residues. Germline assignment: CDR1 MNHEY and CDR2 SVGAGI.

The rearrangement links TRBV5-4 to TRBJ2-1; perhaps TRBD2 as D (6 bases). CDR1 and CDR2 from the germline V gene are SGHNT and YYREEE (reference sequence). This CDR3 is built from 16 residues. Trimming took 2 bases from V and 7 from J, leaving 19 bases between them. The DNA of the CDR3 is TGTGCCAGCAGCTTAAGGAAACTAGCTTTGGCGAATGAGCAGTTCTTC. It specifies CASSLRKLALANEQFF.

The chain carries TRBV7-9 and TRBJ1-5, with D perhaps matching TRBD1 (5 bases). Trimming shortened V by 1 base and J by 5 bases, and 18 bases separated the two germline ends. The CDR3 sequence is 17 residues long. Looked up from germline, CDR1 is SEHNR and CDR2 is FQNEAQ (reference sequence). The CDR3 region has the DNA TGTGCCAGCAGCTTAGTGGGGCAGGGAGGGGAGGATCAGCCCCAGCATTTT. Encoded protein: CASSLVGQGGEDQPQHF.

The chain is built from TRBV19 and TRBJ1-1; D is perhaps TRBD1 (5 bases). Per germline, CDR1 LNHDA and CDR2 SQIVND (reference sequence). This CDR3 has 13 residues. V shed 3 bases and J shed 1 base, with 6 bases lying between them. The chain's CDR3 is CASSIDRNTEAFF. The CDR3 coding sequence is TGTGCCAGTAGTATTGACAGGAACACTGAAGCTTTCTTT.

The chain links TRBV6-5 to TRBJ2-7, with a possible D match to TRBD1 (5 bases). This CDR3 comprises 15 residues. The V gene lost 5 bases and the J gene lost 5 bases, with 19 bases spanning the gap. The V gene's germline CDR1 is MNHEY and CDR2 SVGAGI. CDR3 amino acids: CASSPSAGKVDEQYF. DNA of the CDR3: TGTGCCAGCAGTCCCTCCGCAGGGAAGGTTGACGAGCAGTACTTC.

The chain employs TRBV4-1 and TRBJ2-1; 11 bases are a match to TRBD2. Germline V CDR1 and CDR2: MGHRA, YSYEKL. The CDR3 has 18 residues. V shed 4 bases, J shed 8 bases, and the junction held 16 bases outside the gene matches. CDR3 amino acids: CASSPILSGRAGFDEQFF. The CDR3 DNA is TGCGCCAGCAGCCCGATCCTTAGCGGGAGGGCTGGATTCGATGAGCAGTTCTTC.

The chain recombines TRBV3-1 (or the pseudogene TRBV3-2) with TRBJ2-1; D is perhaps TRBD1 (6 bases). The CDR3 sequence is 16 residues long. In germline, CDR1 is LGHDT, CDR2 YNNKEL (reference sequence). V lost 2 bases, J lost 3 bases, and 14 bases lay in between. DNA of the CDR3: TGTGCCAGCAGCCAAACGCCGGGACAAGGCTACAATGAGCAGTTCTTC. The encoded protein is CASSQTPGQGYNEQFF.

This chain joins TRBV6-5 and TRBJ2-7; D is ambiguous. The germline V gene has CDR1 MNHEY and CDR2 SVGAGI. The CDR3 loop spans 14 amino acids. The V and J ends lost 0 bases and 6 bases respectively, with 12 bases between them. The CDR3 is CASSYSALTGEQYF. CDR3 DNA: TGTGCCAGCAGTTACTCTGCGTTGACGGGCGAGCAGTACTTC.